Below are 29 T cell receptor beta chains sequenced from a single sample in a study of control samples from healthy donors and cancer patients (dated by TCRdb to about 2020). Libraries were constructed by the immunoSEQ multiplex PCR assay. The source is immuneACCESS, and TCRdb retained only in-frame sequences with V and J called. Part of the clones is not carried over; for the studies checked, unresolved V genes explain less than half of this, and the remainder is unexplained. This sample comprises roughly 200,000 clones, roughly 91% of them detected only once. More than 1.1% of the sample is taken by the ten largest. The sample consisted of blood. The receptor set was obtained from a man aged 18 to 35 in good health.

The genes are TRBV20-1 and TRBJ2-1; no definite D call. V shed 3 bases and J shed 9 bases, with 9 bases lying between them. Germline V gives CDR1 DFQATT, CDR2 SNEGSKA (reference sequence). CDR3 size: 11 residues. The CDR3 here is CSASTRVEQFF. The CDR3 DNA reads as TGCAGTGCTAGTACAAGGGTTGAGCAGTTCTTC.

This clone was seen only a few times. CDR3 nucleotide sequence: TGTGCCAGCAGCCAAGATAACACTGCTAATGGCTACACCTTC. Translating gives CASSQDNTANGYTF. The V call is TRBV4-2, the J call TRBJ1-2; D gene ambiguous. Deletions cut 0 bases from V and 6 bases from J, with 11 bases between. CDR3 size: 14 residues. Germline V gives CDR1 LGHNA, CDR2 YNFKEQ.

The V and J genes are TRBV3-1 (or the pseudogene TRBV3-2) and TRBJ2-2; D uncertain. CDR3 length: 15 amino acids. Germline V gene data show CDR1 as LGHDT and CDR2 as YNNKEL (reference sequence). With 7 bases removed from V and 3 bases from J, the gap between germline ends came to 15 bases. The CDR3: CASTHTRSYTGELFF. The CDR3 DNA sequence: TGTGCCAGCACCCACACGAGATCATACACCGGGGAGCTGTTTTTT.

The V and J genes are TRBV5-5 and TRBJ1-6; D is undetermined. Trimming left V 4 bases short and J 0 bases short, with 11 bases between. In germline, CDR1 is SGHKS, CDR2 YYEKEE (reference sequence). The CDR3 consists of 16 residues. CDR3 sequence (DNA): TGTGCCAGCAGCCCAAAATTGAGCTCCTATAATTCACCCCTCCACTTT. It translates to CASSPKLSSYNSPLHF. Full variable domain (remainder filled in from reference TRBV5-5 and TRBJ1-6): DAGVTQSPTHLIKTRGQQVTLRCSPISGHKSVSWYQQVLGQGPQFIFQYYEKEERGRGNFPDRFSARQFPNYSSELNVNALLLGDSALYLCASSPKLSSYNSPLHFGNGTRLTVT.

Concerning this clone: The junction departs from the called germline gene at one end, perhaps through a read error. The chain carries TRBV2 and TRBJ2-1; TRBD1 or TRBD2 may be the D gene (6 bases each). Germline V gives CDR1 SNHLY, CDR2 FYNNEI. This CDR3 region has 18 residues. The CDR3 loop is CASREAPFSGATNNEQFF. CDR3 in DNA: TGTGCCAGCAGAGAAGCGCCTTTCTCGGGGGCGACCAACAATGAGCAGTTCTTC. Variable domain in full (rest from reference TRBV2 and TRBJ2-1): EPEVTQTPSHQVTQMGQEVILRCVPISNHLYFYWYRQILGQKVEFLVSFYNNEISEKSEIFDDQFSVERPDGSNFTLKIRSTKLEDSAMYFCASREAPFSGATNNEQFFGPGTRLTVL.

This chain joins TRBV10-3 and TRBJ1-2; 11 bases are shared with TRBD1. CDR1 ENHRY and CDR2 SYGVKD come from the germline V gene. This CDR3 is built from 15 residues. Trimming at V came to 5 bases and at J to 4 bases, leaving 6 bases not matched to a gene. CDR3 in amino acids: CAISSRTGGFYGYTF. In DNA form, the CDR3 reads TGTGCCATCAGTTCGCGGACAGGGGGCTTCTATGGCTACACCTTC.

The chain joins TRBV14 to TRBJ1-2; possible D gene TRBD1, 6 bases. V was shortened by 1 base and J by 3 bases, with 12 bases between the two germline ends. The CDR3 contains 15 residues. CDR1 is SGHDN, CDR2 FVKESK, per germline. The CDR3 nucleotides read TGTGCCAGCAGCCAAGGAGGGGGACTTTACTATGGCTACACCTTC. Its protein product is CASSQGGGLYYGYTF. Full variable domain (outside the CDR3, taken from reference TRBV14 and TRBJ1-2): EAGVTQFPSHSVIEKGQTVTLRCDPISGHDNLYWYRRVMGKEIKFLLHFVKESKQDESGMPNNRFLAERTGGTYSTLKVQPAELEDSGVYFCASSQGGGLYYGYTFGSGTRLTVV.

This clone has a single count. This chain links TRBV10-3 with TRBJ2-1; 10 bases align to TRBD2. Looked up from germline, CDR1 is ENHRY and CDR2 is SYGVKD. V was clipped by 6 bases and J by 5 bases; unmatched bases: 10. The CDR3 spans 16 residues. CDR3 sequence: CAISFLGAGGDNEQFF. CDR3 nucleotides: TGTGCCATCAGCTTCCTGGGAGCGGGGGGGGACAATGAGCAGTTCTTC.

This chain connects TRBV28 to TRBJ1-1; D possibly corresponds to TRBD1 (5 bases). The CDR3 loop spans 14 amino acids. CDR1 MDHEN and CDR2 SYDVKM come from the germline V gene. The V end was cut by 4 bases, the J end by 12 bases, with 21 bases between. CDR3 residues: CASSSIPGDERSFF. DNA for the CDR3: TGTGCCAGCAGTTCAATACCCGGGGACGAAAGGTCTTTCTTT.

The chain couples TRBV15 to TRBJ2-3; the D call may be TRBD1 or TRBD2 (5 bases each). The CDR3 loop spans 15 amino acids. Germline V gene data show CDR1 as LNHNV and CDR2 as YYDKDF (reference sequence). V was clipped by 4 bases and J by 5 bases, with 16 bases between them. CDR3 nucleotides: TGTGCCACCAGCACCCGGGACCTCCGGGGAGATACGCAGTATTTT. Amino acids: CATSTRDLRGDTQYF.

The J gene is TRBJ2-1, the V gene TRBV9; 8 nucleotides align to TRBD2. The V segment lost 0 bases and the J segment 6 bases; nucleotides outside the gene matches: 11. Germline lookup yields CDR1 SGDLS and CDR2 YYNGEE. This CDR3 contains 17 residues. The CDR3 nucleotides are TGTGCCAGCAGCGTAGAGCTCGGGGGGGCCCTTGGCAATGAGCAGTTCTTC. It yields the protein CASSVELGGALGNEQFF.

V gene TRBV5-1 combines with J gene TRBJ1-5; 7 bases fit TRBD1. The V gene end was trimmed by 5 bases and the J gene end by 3 bases; junction bases not matched to a gene: 5. This CDR3 has 14 amino acids. CDR1 SGHRS and CDR2 YFSETQ come from the germline V gene. CDR3 residues: CASRLTGNNQPQHF. CDR3 DNA sequence: TGCGCCAGCAGATTGACAGGGAACAATCAGCCCCAGCATTTT.

The chain has TRBV5-1 and TRBJ2-5, with 16 nucleotides matching TRBD2. Per germline, CDR1 SGHRS and CDR2 YFSETQ. The CDR3 is 17 amino acids. The trim removed 4 bases at V and 5 bases at J, leaving 8 bases unmatched. CDR3 sequence (DNA): TGCGCCAGCAGCGCGGGACTAGCGGGGGGGCAGCAGGAGACCCAGTACTTC. It yields the protein CASSAGLAGGQQETQYF.

V gene TRBV5-1 combines with J gene TRBJ2-5, with a weak D call TRBD2 (6 bases). Trimming took off 5 bases at V and 4 bases at J, with 15 bases between the two ends. The length of the CDR3 is 14 residues. Germline V gene sequence: CDR1 SGHRS, CDR2 YFSETQ. This CDR3 is CASSVTGGRETQYF. The CDR3 DNA follows: TGCGCCAGCAGTGTAACCGGAGGGCGAGAGACCCAGTACTTC.

The gene calls are TRBV7-3 and TRBJ1-2; D is unclear. Per the germline V gene, CDR1 is SGHTA and CDR2 is FQGTGA. The CDR3 consists of 13 residues. Trimming removed 2 bases at V and 4 bases at J, with 8 bases between. CDR3 sequence reads: CASSLGVAYGYTF. In DNA form, the CDR3 reads TGTGCCAGCAGCTTAGGGGTGGCCTATGGCTACACCTTC.

This chain joins TRBV3-1 (or the pseudogene TRBV3-2) and TRBJ2-5, with D perhaps matching TRBD2 (5 bases). This CDR3 has 15 residues. Between the trimmed V and J ends, which lost 0 bases and 1 base, there was a span of 9 bases. CDR1 is LGHDT and CDR2 is YNNKEL in the germline V gene (reference sequence). In DNA form, the CDR3 reads TGTGCCAGCAGCCAAGATACGGGGTCCCAAGAGACCCAGTACTTC. Protein product: CASSQDTGSQETQYF.

The V gene is TRBV4-1, the J gene TRBJ2-7; TRBD1 matches at 10 bases. The CDR3 runs 14 residues. Germline V gene sequence: CDR1 MGHRA, CDR2 YSYEKL. V lost 8 bases to trimming and J lost 1 base; unmatched junction nucleotides: 5. This CDR3 reads CASGRGQGSYEQYF. The CDR3 DNA sequence: TGCGCCAGCGGACGGGGACAGGGGTCCTACGAGCAGTACTTC.

V usage is TRBV7-9 and J usage is TRBJ1-2; D is perhaps TRBD1 (6 bases). The CDR3 length is 15 residues. V lost 11 bases to trimming and J lost 5 bases, with 24 bases between them. Germline CDR1 SEHNR, CDR2 FQNEAQ (reference sequence). The CDR3, as DNA: TGTGCCGGGATGGTAGGGGACAACAGGAGGTATGGCTACACCTTC. Its protein is CAGMVGDNRRYGYTF.

This chain's CDR3 is CASSPPTQIGFF. For the CDR3, the DNA is TGTGCCAGCAGTCCCCCGACCCAGATTGGGTTCTTC. The chain combines TRBV28 with TRBJ2-1; no definite D call. Trimming removed 5 bases from V and 15 bases from J, with 17 bases in between. This CDR3 comprises 12 residues. CDR1 MDHEN and CDR2 SYDVKM come from the germline V gene. Combining the CDR3 with reference TRBV28 and TRBJ2-1 gives the whole variable domain DVKVTQSSRYLVKRTGEKVFLECVQDMDHENMFWYRQDPGLGLRLIYFSYDVKMKEKGDIPEGYSVSREKKERFSLILESASTNQTSMYLCASSPPTQIGFFGPGTRLTVL.

J is TRBJ1-1 and V is TRBV4-1; TRBD1 matches at 7 bases. The J segment lost 10 bases and the V segment lost 5 bases, leaving 7 bases of the junction unmatched. Germline V lookup: CDR1 MGHRA, CDR2 YSYEKL. The CDR3 has 12 residues. CDR3 DNA: TGCGCCAGCAGCTACGACAGGGTTTCAGCTTTCTTT. Protein: CASSYDRVSAFF.

The chain joins TRBV6-4 to TRBJ1-1; a weak D match, TRBD1 (6 bases). Germline V gene sequence: CDR1 MRHNA, CDR2 SNTAGT. This CDR3 has 13 amino acids. V lost 5 bases and J 1 base, leaving 8 bases between the germline ends. CDR3 region: CASSKQGNTEAFF. CDR3 in DNA: TGTGCCAGCAGTAAACAGGGGAACACTGAAGCTTTCTTT.

The chain is built from TRBV20-1 and TRBJ1-6; 9 nucleotides agree with TRBD1. Germline CDR1 and CDR2: DFQATT and SNEGSKA (reference sequence). The length of the CDR3 is 11 residues. V shed 3 bases, J shed 14 bases, and the junction held 2 bases outside the gene matches. The DNA for the CDR3 is TGCAGTGCTAGGACAGGGGGGGCCCTCCACTTT. Its protein product is CSARTGGALHF.

V and J are TRBV6-1 and TRBJ1-1, with a weak D call TRBD1 (6 bases). This CDR3 contains 17 residues. Germline assignment: CDR1 MNHNS and CDR2 SASEGT. V lost 1 base to trimming and J lost 2 bases, with 17 bases between them. The CDR3 coding sequence is TGTGCCAGCAGTGAAGTAGAGGCAGGGGTGTACAACACTGAAGCTTTCTTT. Translating it yields CASSEVEAGVYNTEAFF.

The chain uses TRBV10-3 and TRBJ1-2; tentatively, D is TRBD1 (5 bases). Germline V gene data show CDR1 as ENHRY and CDR2 as SYGVKD. The V end was cut by 10 bases, the J end by 4 bases, with 22 bases between. This CDR3 comprises 15 residues. The CDR3 loop is CASSSGGTIIYGYTF. The CDR3 DNA reads TGTGCCAGCTCCAGCGGGGGAACCATCATCTATGGCTACACCTTC.

J is TRBJ2-5 and V is TRBV5-8; 7 nucleotides line up with TRBD2. This CDR3 is built from 17 residues. Germline values: CDR1 SGHTS, CDR2 YDEGEE. V trimming: 3 bases; J trimming: 3 bases; junction bases outside the gene matches: 14. CDR3 in DNA: TGTGCCAGCAGCTCCCGGGAGGCGGGCGCATCCAAAGAGACCCAGTACTTC. Translation gives CASSSREAGASKETQYF.

J is TRBJ2-7 and V is TRBV24-1; 8 positions match TRBD1. The CDR3 is made up of 15 amino acids. V trimming: 3 bases; J trimming: 5 bases; junction bases outside the gene matches: 8. Germline V gene lookup returns CDR1 KGHDR and CDR2 SFDVKD. CDR3 nucleotide sequence: TGTGCCACCAGTGATACAGGGGGTCGGAATGACGAGCAGTACTTC. Amino acids: CATSDTGGRNDEQYF.

The rearrangement joins TRBV5-1 to TRBJ2-3; TRBD2 matches 7 bases. V shed 2 bases, J shed 3 bases, and the junction held 3 bases outside the gene matches. Per germline, CDR1 SGHRS and CDR2 YFSETQ. This CDR3 is 14 amino acids long. CDR3 DNA: TGCGCCAGCAGCTTCGGACTAGGGACAGATACGCAGTATTTT. This translates into CASSFGLGTDTQYF. The full variable domain, completed using reference TRBV5-1 and TRBJ2-3, is KAGVTQTPRYLIKTRGQQVTLSCSPISGHRSVSWYQQTPGQGLQFLFEYFSETQRNKGNFPGRFSGRQFSNSRSEMNVSTLELGDSALYLCASSFGLGTDTQYFGPGTRLTVL.

The chain joins TRBV25-1 to TRBJ2-1, with a possible D match to TRBD1 (6 bases). CDR1 is MGHDK and CDR2 is SYGVNS in the germline V gene. This CDR3 has 12 amino acids. The V end was cut by 3 bases, the J end by 12 bases, with 12 bases between. DNA for the CDR3: TGTGCCAGCAGTGAGCAGGGGATTGGGCAGTTCTTC. It codes for CASSEQGIGQFF.

The V call is TRBV5-1, the J call TRBJ2-2, with D hard to call. CDR3 length: 15 amino acids. V was trimmed by 0 bases and J by 0 bases, leaving 6 bases between them. Per germline, CDR1 SGHRS and CDR2 YFSETQ. The CDR3 DNA reads as TGCGCCAGCAGCTTGGCACCCACGAACACCGGGGAGCTGTTTTTT. Translating gives CASSLAPTNTGELFF.